This T cell receptor (beta chain) was profiled in a study of blood T cell repertoires in COVID-19. Looking at the study overall: Samples of COVID-19 (acute and convalescent) were obtained from the United States, Italy and Spain.

Original handling: Estimation of nucleated cell counts was performed using reference gene primer amplification. Data came from immunoSEQ multiplex PCR; TCRdb stores just in-frame clones and leaves some out. D and trimming come from the DNA, and the V and J calls and clone size come from that table. The repertoire holds around 200,000 clones, almost 90% seen once, with under 2% in the top ten. This clone was recorded once. The CDR3 is made up of 16 amino acids. Germline V lookup: CDR1 LGHNA, CDR2 YNFKEQ. Between the trimmed V and J ends, which lost 0 bases and 5 bases, there was a span of 14 bases. The TCR sequence derives from a man younger than 30 with active or convalescent COVID-19. The sample was peripheral blood. The rearrangement joins TRBV4-2 to TRBJ1-3; perhaps TRBD1 as D (6 bases). CDR3 DNA sequence: TGTGCCAGCAGCCAAGAAGCAGGGGTAGCTCGAAACACCATATATTTT. Protein: CASSQEAGVARNTIYF.